Following are 28 T cell receptor beta chains from one sample sequenced in a study of OX40 agonist ivuxolimab in advanced cancers. Clones were sequenced by immunoSEQ multiplex PCR, and TCRdb holds only the in-frame ones, with some missing. This sample has fewer than 60,000 clones, with about 90% found just once. Here the sequenced sample was CD4+ or CD8+ T cells sorted from blood, taken in a trial of the OX40 agonist ivuxolimab. These receptors were collected from an adult with an advanced solid tumor such as melanoma, head and neck, liver or kidney cancer.

This sequence joins TRBV28 and TRBJ2-3; 11 bases line up with TRBD1. CDR3 length: 16 residues. Germline V gene data show CDR1 as MDHEN and CDR2 as SYDVKM. The ends lost 6 bases at V and 1 base at J; junction bases unmatched: 6. The DNA for the CDR3 is TGTGCCAGCAGCGATCTGGGACAGGGGGGCACAGATACGCAGTATTTT. This codes for CASSDLGQGGTDTQYF. Complete variable domain (other parts from reference TRBV28 and TRBJ2-3): DVKVTQSSRYLVKRTGEKVFLECVQDMDHENMFWYRQDPGLGLRLIYFSYDVKMKEKGDIPEGYSVSREKKERFSLILESASTNQTSMYLCASSDLGQGGTDTQYFGPGTRLTVL.

The chain links TRBV27 to TRBJ2-7, with TRBD2 as a possible D gene (6 bases). The CDR3 is made up of 15 amino acids. Germline V gives CDR1 MNHEY, CDR2 SMNVEV (reference sequence). V was trimmed by 0 bases and J by 7 bases, leaving 16 bases between them. The CDR3 DNA reads as TGTGCCAGCAGTTTATCCCTCGGAGGTGGGAGGGAGCAGTACTTC. Translating it yields CASSLSLGGGREQYF.

The sample holds one count of this clone. The chain uses TRBV25-1 and TRBJ1-1; TRBD1 matches at 10 bases. The J segment lost 5 bases and the V segment lost 5 bases, leaving 11 bases of the junction unmatched. This CDR3 spans 16 amino acids. Germline CDR1 and CDR2: MGHDK and SYGVNS. This CDR3 reads CASSPNLGTGVTEAFF. The CDR3 coding sequence is TGTGCCAGCAGTCCCAATCTAGGGACAGGGGTAACTGAAGCTTTCTTT.

The chain combines TRBV4-1 with TRBJ2-1; TRBD2 matches 11 bases. CDR1 MGHRA and CDR2 YSYEKL come from the germline V gene. The CDR3 sequence is 19 residues long. J lost 10 bases, V lost 1 base, and 18 bases had no gene match. The CDR3, as DNA: TGCGCCAGCAGCCAAGCTGGGGGTAGCGGGAGGGGACTTTTTAGGGAGCAGTTCTTC. Translated: CASSQAGGSGRGLFREQFF.

V and J are TRBV7-2 and TRBJ2-7, with 7 bases that match TRBD2. The germline V gene encodes CDR1 SGHTA and CDR2 FQGNSA. The CDR3 covers 15 residues. After removal of 2 bases from V and 0 bases from J, the junction contained 4 bases not matched to a gene. The CDR3 reads CASSLYPSGSYEQYF. DNA for the CDR3: TGTGCCAGCAGCTTATATCCTAGCGGCTCCTACGAGCAGTACTTC.

This chain uses TRBV15 with TRBJ2-5, with D maybe TRBD2 (5 bases). Trimming removed 7 bases from V and 1 base from J, with 19 bases in between. The CDR3 extends over 16 amino acids. Germline loops: CDR1 LNHNV, CDR2 YYDKDF (reference sequence). CDR3 in amino acids: CATKDSLGSPQETQYF. The CDR3 DNA reads TGTGCCACCAAAGATTCACTGGGGAGCCCCCAAGAGACCCAGTACTTC.

In the case of this clone: Likely a read error: the CDR3 ends without its conserved phenylalanine or tryptophan. CDR3 sequence (DNA): TGCGCCAGCAGCTTGGAGGCTAGCGGGATGAACGAGCAGTACCTC. Protein: CASSLEASGMNEQYL. V is TRBV5-1 and J is TRBJ2-7, with 9 bases fitting TRBD2. Germline loops: CDR1 SGHRS, CDR2 YFSETQ. The junction had 6 bases not matched to a gene; V was cut back by 0 bases and J by 5 bases. This CDR3 has 15 amino acids.

This sequence joins TRBV28 and TRBJ2-6; possibly TRBD1 or TRBD2 for D (5 bases each). The CDR3 is 18 amino acids. From germline, CDR1 is MDHEN and CDR2 SYDVKM. V was clipped by 1 base and J by 0 bases, with 13 bases between them. The CDR3 sequence is CASSLLGDGFSGANVLTF. CDR3 nucleotide sequence: TGTGCCAGCAGTTTATTGGGGGACGGCTTCTCTGGGGCCAACGTCCTGACTTTC.

The V and J genes are TRBV21-1 and TRBJ1-1. TRBV21-1 is tagged as a pseudogene. This CDR3 comprises 12 residues. The CDR3 nucleotides are TGTGCCAGCAGCTGGGTGAACACTGAAGCTTTCTTT. This gives the protein CASSWVNTEAFF.

In this sample, this clone turned up a few times. This rearrangement joins TRBV6-1 to TRBJ1-5; the D is unclear. This CDR3 comprises 15 residues. Germline CDR1 MNHNS, CDR2 SASEGT. The V end lost 3 bases, the J end lost 3 bases, and 12 bases lay between the germline ends. The CDR3 sequence is CASSDYRGFNQPQHF. The CDR3 region has the DNA TGTGCCAGCAGTGACTACAGAGGGTTCAATCAGCCCCAGCATTTT.

This clone was detected only a few times. This rearrangement joins TRBV14 to TRBJ1-2, with D uncertain. The length of the CDR3 is 15 residues. Germline values: CDR1 SGHDN, CDR2 FVKESK. V was clipped by 3 bases and J by 6 bases, with 17 bases between them. In DNA form, the CDR3 reads TGTGCCAGCAGCCATTGGGCGGGATCGATGAATGGCTACACCTTC. Amino acids: CASSHWAGSMNGYTF.

This chain connects TRBV19 to TRBJ1-5; D gene uncertain. CDR1 is LNHDA and CDR2 is SQIVND in the germline V gene (reference sequence). Between the trimmed V and J ends, which lost 1 base and 6 bases, there was a span of 7 bases. The CDR3 covers 13 residues. CDR3 in amino acids: CASSIGWGQPQHF. Here the CDR3 DNA reads TGTGCCAGTAGTATAGGTTGGGGTCAGCCCCAGCATTTT.

The chain employs TRBV9 and TRBJ2-4; the D call may be TRBD1 or TRBD2 (6 bases each). V dropped 3 bases and J dropped 6 bases, with 16 bases sitting between them. The CDR3 runs 15 residues. Germline lookup yields CDR1 SGDLS and CDR2 YYNGEE. The CDR3 nucleotides read TGTGCCAGCAGCGCGCAGGGGACTGAGGGAAACATTCAGTACTTC. Its translation: CASSAQGTEGNIQYF.

This sequence joins TRBV11-3 and TRBJ2-1; 7 bases agree with TRBD1. The CDR3 runs 14 residues. J was trimmed by 8 bases and V by 5 bases; bases with no gene match: 9. Germline CDR1 SGHNT, CDR2 YENEEA. CDR3 residues: CASSRRQGDDEQFF. The DNA of the CDR3 is TGTGCCAGCAGCCGACGACAGGGTGACGATGAGCAGTTCTTC.

The chain joins TRBV6-5 to TRBJ2-1; 9 bases line up with TRBD1. The junction had 4 bases not matched to a gene; V was cut back by 2 bases and J by 5 bases. Germline lookup yields CDR1 MNHEY and CDR2 SVGAGI. The CDR3 covers 15 residues. DNA of the CDR3: TGTGCCAGCAGTTACGGGACAGGGATGAACAATGAGCAGTTCTTC. Amino acids: CASSYGTGMNNEQFF.

This clone was counted between two and nine times. The chain has TRBV10-3 and TRBJ1-1; D is uncertain. The V end was cut by 6 bases, the J end by 1 base, with 12 bases between. The CDR3 extends over 14 amino acids. From germline, CDR1 is ENHRY and CDR2 SYGVKD. Here the CDR3 reads CAISDFDTNTEAFF. Here the CDR3 DNA reads TGTGCCATCAGCGACTTTGACACGAACACTGAAGCTTTCTTT.

This clone was found a few times. CDR3 sequence: CASSFGDRDEETQYF. The CDR3 DNA follows: TGCGCCAGCAGCTTCGGGGACAGGGATGAGGAGACCCAGTACTTC. V is TRBV5-1 and J is TRBJ2-5, with 9 bases matching TRBD1. CDR3 length: 15 residues. In germline, CDR1 is SGHRS, CDR2 YFSETQ. V lost 2 bases, J lost 5 bases, and 7 bases stayed unmatched. Using reference TRBV5-1 and TRBJ2-5 for the parts outside the CDR3, the full variable domain is KAGVTQTPRYLIKTRGQQVTLSCSPISGHRSVSWYQQTPGQGLQFLFEYFSETQRNKGNFPGRFSGRQFSNSRSEMNVSTLELGDSALYLCASSFGDRDEETQYFGPGTRLLVL.

The chain combines TRBV11-1 with TRBJ1-1; possibly TRBD1 for D (5 bases). The CDR3 totals 13 residues. The germline gives CDR1 SGHAT, CDR2 FQDESV (reference sequence). V lost 5 bases and J 7 bases, leaving 14 bases between the germline ends. The CDR3 DNA follows: TGTGCCAGCAGCCCGCGGGGCCCCTATGAAGCTTTCTTT. Its translation: CASSPRGPYEAFF.

The V and J genes are TRBV7-2 and TRBJ2-2; 8 bases agree with TRBD1. This CDR3 contains 14 residues. Losses at the gene ends were 2 bases for V and 10 bases for J; bases not matched to a gene: 6. Germline-derived CDR1 and CDR2 are SGHTA and FQGNSA. The CDR3 region is CASSLSRGLEELFF. CDR3 sequence (DNA): TGTGCCAGCAGCTTAAGCAGGGGGCTTGAGGAGCTGTTTTTT.

The chain recombines TRBV7-9 with TRBJ2-1; D ambiguous. The CDR3 extends over 12 amino acids. Trimming pared 2 bases from V and 12 bases from J, leaving 11 bases between. Per germline, CDR1 SEHNR and CDR2 FQNEAQ (reference sequence). The CDR3, as DNA: TGTGCCAGCAGCTTACAGAATGAGTGGCAGTTCTTC. This sequence encodes CASSLQNEWQFF.

The rearrangement joins TRBV21-1 to TRBJ1-5. TRBV21-1 is classified as a pseudogene. The CDR3 length is 17 residues. In DNA form, the CDR3 reads TGTGCCAGCAGCACCATTTTCCTTGTCCTAAGCAATCAGCCCCAGCATTTT. Translation gives CASSTIFLVLSNQPQHF.

This chain connects TRBV5-1 to TRBJ1-4; D gene unclear. Trimming took off 0 bases at V and 0 bases at J, with 6 bases between the two ends. The germline V gene has CDR1 SGHRS and CDR2 YFSETQ. This CDR3 comprises 15 residues. CDR3 residues: CASSLDLATNEKLFF. For the CDR3, the DNA is TGCGCCAGCAGCTTGGACCTTGCAACTAATGAAAAACTGTTTTTT.

The chain is built from TRBV9 and TRBJ1-6; D is uncertain. Trimming pared 0 bases from V and 7 bases from J, leaving 8 bases between. Per the germline V gene, CDR1 is SGDLS and CDR2 is YYNGEE. This CDR3 region has 14 residues. The CDR3 is CASSVAQSNSPLHF. DNA for the CDR3: TGTGCCAGCAGCGTAGCCCAGTCAAATTCACCCCTCCACTTT.

This clone was found a few times. The chain uses TRBV4-1 and TRBJ1-6; 8 nucleotides line up with TRBD1. Germline CDR1 MGHRA, CDR2 YSYEKL. J gave up 8 bases and V 1 base, and 10 bases lay outside the gene matches. The CDR3 covers 17 residues. The CDR3 DNA follows: TGCGCCAGCAGCCAAGCGCGCTACGACAGGGGTTATTCACCCCTCCACTTT. Its protein product is CASSQARYDRGYSPLHF.

The V and J genes are TRBV19 and TRBJ2-2, with TRBD1 matching 10 bases. This CDR3 has 17 residues. The J segment lost 1 base and the V segment lost 7 bases, leaving 9 bases of the junction unmatched. The germline gives CDR1 LNHDA, CDR2 SQIVND (reference sequence). The CDR3 region has the DNA TGTGCCAGTACCTCCTCCCGGGACAGGGGGAACACCGGGGAGCTGTTTTTT. This encodes CASTSSRDRGNTGELFF.

The chain couples TRBV6-5 to TRBJ1-2; TRBD1 matches at 9 bases. The trim removed 2 bases at V and 8 bases at J, leaving 9 bases unmatched. Germline V lookup: CDR1 MNHEY, CDR2 SVGAGI. The CDR3 runs to 15 residues. Here the CDR3 reads CASSYPDRGKAGYTF. CDR3 in DNA: TGTGCCAGCAGTTACCCGGACAGGGGTAAAGCGGGCTACACCTTC.

This clone occurred a few times. The genes are TRBV6-1 and TRBJ1-1; D gene ambiguous. Germline CDR1 MNHNS, CDR2 SASEGT. The CDR3 has 15 amino acids. Trimming removed 4 bases at V and 5 bases at J, with 17 bases between. The CDR3 nucleotides are TGTGCCAGCAGTGTAAGACCTGGAGGAGGGACTGAAGCTTTCTTT. Its translation is CASSVRPGGGTEAFF.

This rearrangement joins TRBV14 to TRBJ2-3; 10 bases are shared with TRBD1. Germline V lookup: CDR1 SGHDN, CDR2 FVKESK. The CDR3 runs 21 residues. J lost 2 bases, V lost 0 bases, and 17 bases had no gene match. As DNA, the CDR3 is TGTGCCAGCAGCCAAGATTGGGGGACAGGGGAATCTCGGAGGTCCACAGATACGCAGTATTTT. Amino acid sequence: CASSQDWGTGESRRSTDTQYF. The whole variable domain, remainder taken from reference TRBV14 and TRBJ2-3, is EAGVTQFPSHSVIEKGQTVTLRCDPISGHDNLYWYRRVMGKEIKFLLHFVKESKQDESGMPNNRFLAERTGGTYSTLKVQPAELEDSGVYFCASSQDWGTGESRRSTDTQYFGPGTRLTVL.